One and the same sample provided the 29 T cell receptor beta chains below, sequenced in a study of T-cell reconstitution after alpha-beta-depleted transplantation in children listed by TCRdb under 2016. The method behind the library was PCR. Sequencing relied on an Illumina HiSeq 2500. TCR library preparation used molecular barcoding, with unique molecular identifiers applied to normalize quantification of the TCRbeta repertoire. In TCRdb, the public reads were trimmed at Q25 with fastp and aligned with MiXCR, with productive beta chains retained. Rows are unified per CDR3 protein, each entry keeping the most common DNA and genes. This sample lists over 300,000 distinct CDR3 sequences; around 10% were detected once. The ten largest clones add up to around 2.4% of the sample. The sample in question was PBMCs from the stem cell graft donor, obtained from the stem cell graft. These receptors were obtained from a human donor who donated a stem cell graft to a child with acute lymphoblastic leukemia.

This chain connects TRBV5-1 to TRBJ2-7, with 11 bases aligning to TRBD2. V lost 4 bases and J lost 3; bases outside the gene matches: 12. There are 17 residues in the CDR3. Germline CDR1 is SGHRS and CDR2 is YFSETQ. The CDR3, as DNA: TGCGCCAGCAGCCCCGGTGGTAGCGGGAGGGCCGACTACGAGCAGTACTTC. Translation: CASSPGGSGRADYEQYF. The variable domain in full, completed from reference TRBV5-1 and TRBJ2-7, reads KAGVTQTPRYLIKTRGQQVTLSCSPISGHRSVSWYQQTPGQGLQFLFEYFSETQRNKGNFPGRFSGRQFSNSRSEMNVSTLELGDSALYLCASSPGGSGRADYEQYFGPGTRLTVT.

This clonotype was observed many times. The chain is built from TRBV7-2 and TRBJ2-3; D is ambiguous. The length of the CDR3 is 16 residues. Trimming took 5 bases from V and 0 from J, leaving 15 bases between them. Germline CDR1 reads SGHTA; CDR2 reads FQGNSA. The DNA for the CDR3 is TGTGCCAGCAGCCCCTTCGGAAGGCTTAGCACAGATACGCAGTATTTT. Residues: CASSPFGRLSTDTQYF. Based on the CDR3 plus reference TRBV7-2 and TRBJ2-3, the full variable domain is GAGVSQSPSNKVTEKGKDVELRCDPISGHTALYWYRQSLGQGLEFLIYFQGNSAPDKSGLPSDRFSAERTGGSVSTLTIQRTQQEDSAVYLCASSPFGRLSTDTQYFGPGTRLTVL.

The V and J genes are TRBV15 and TRBJ2-5, with 11 bases lining up with TRBD2. This CDR3 has 18 residues. V was pared by 0 bases and J by 1 base, with 7 bases of the junction left unmatched. Germline assignment: CDR1 LNHNV and CDR2 YYDKDF (reference sequence). DNA of the CDR3: TGTGCCACCAGCAGAGATAACCTAGCGGGAGGCCTCCAAGAGACCCAGTACTTC. Translation: CATSRDNLAGGLQETQYF.

This clonotype was observed a few times. The V and J genes are TRBV15 and TRBJ2-7; either TRBD1 or TRBD2 may supply D (5 bases each). From germline, CDR1 is LNHNV and CDR2 YYDKDF (reference sequence). Trimming stripped 0 bases from V and 12 bases from J, with 15 bases between. The length of the CDR3 is 13 residues. For the CDR3, the DNA is TGTGCCACCAGCAGAGATGGGGTCGGGGCAGGGTACTTC. It is translated as CATSRDGVGAGYF.

This clonotype has more than one count but fewer than ten. The genes are TRBV29-1 and TRBJ2-1; 8 bases are a match to TRBD2. This CDR3 has 15 amino acids. Trimming removed 4 bases from V and 2 bases from J; junction bases left unmatched: 7. From germline, CDR1 is SQVTM and CDR2 ANQGSEA. CDR3 in amino acids: CSVGERERTYNEQFF. In DNA form, the CDR3 reads TGCAGCGTTGGGGAGCGGGAGAGGACCTACAATGAGCAGTTCTTC.

There are a few counts of this clonotype. The chain links TRBV7-2 to TRBJ2-3; no clear D. Germline-derived CDR1 and CDR2 are SGHTA and FQGNSA. Trimming pared 1 base from V and 1 base from J, leaving 12 bases between. There are 16 residues in the CDR3. CDR3 sequence reads: CASSLGRVAGTDTQYF. In nucleotides, the CDR3 is TGTGCCAGCAGCTTAGGTAGGGTAGCTGGCACAGATACGCAGTATTTT.

V is TRBV5-1 and J is TRBJ1-2; D is undetermined. Trimming took 0 bases from V and 4 from J, leaving 13 bases between them. CDR1 and CDR2 (germline): SGHRS, YFSETQ. CDR3 length: 15 amino acids. The DNA for the CDR3 is TGCGCCAGCAGCTTGGACGGGATAAAGGTCTATGGCTACACCTTC. This translates into CASSLDGIKVYGYTF. The full variable domain, with the rest looked up from reference TRBV5-1 and TRBJ1-2, is KAGVTQTPRYLIKTRGQQVTLSCSPISGHRSVSWYQQTPGQGLQFLFEYFSETQRNKGNFPGRFSGRQFSNSRSEMNVSTLELGDSALYLCASSLDGIKVYGYTFGSGTRLTVV.

This clonotype came up many times. The rearrangement joins TRBV20-1 to TRBJ2-7; D uncertain. Germline lookup yields CDR1 DFQATT and CDR2 SNEGSKA (reference sequence). The CDR3 is made up of 10 amino acids. Between the trimmed V and J ends, which lost 4 bases and 4 bases, there was a span of 5 bases. This chain's CDR3 is CSANRYEQYF. CDR3 nucleotide sequence: TGCAGTGCTAATCGTTACGAGCAGTACTTC.

This clonotype was seen a handful of times. This sequence joins TRBV7-9 and TRBJ2-1; 9 bases are a match to TRBD2. From germline, CDR1 is SEHNR and CDR2 FQNEAQ (reference sequence). After removal of 4 bases from V and 8 bases from J, the junction contained 9 bases not matched to a gene. This CDR3 is built from 15 residues. The CDR3 DNA follows: TGTGCCAGCAGCTCGGGGGTAGCGGGAGTAGATGAGCAGTTCTTC. Its translation is CASSSGVAGVDEQFF. Based on the CDR3 plus reference TRBV7-9 and TRBJ2-1, the full variable domain is DTGVSQNPRHKITKRGQNVTFRCDPISEHNRLYWYRQTLGQGPEFLTYFQNEAQLEKSRLLSDRFSAERPKGSFSTLEIQRTEQGDSAMYLCASSSGVAGVDEQFFGPGTRLTVL.

V and J are TRBV5-1 and TRBJ2-7; D is perhaps TRBD1 (6 bases). This CDR3 is built from 13 residues. Trimming removed 4 bases from V and 5 bases from J, with 13 bases in between. Germline lookup yields CDR1 SGHRS and CDR2 YFSETQ. The CDR3 here is CASSHSRGHEQYF. The CDR3 DNA is TGCGCCAGCAGCCACTCCAGGGGACACGAGCAGTACTTC.

There are a few counts of this clonotype. The genes are TRBV5-1 and TRBJ1-5; D is perhaps TRBD1 (5 bases). The CDR3 runs 15 residues. Germline V lookup: CDR1 SGHRS, CDR2 YFSETQ. The V end lost 5 bases, the J end lost 2 bases, and 14 bases lay between the germline ends. CDR3 sequence (DNA): TGCGCCAGCAGATACCGAGACAGTGGCAATCAGCCCCAGCATTTT. It translates to CASRYRDSGNQPQHF.

This clonotype has at least ten counts. The V gene is TRBV4-1, the J gene TRBJ1-1, with D uncertain. The CDR3 loop spans 15 amino acids. The V and J ends lost 2 bases and 0 bases respectively, with 10 bases between them. Germline CDR1 MGHRA, CDR2 YSYEKL. The CDR3 nucleotides are TGCGCCAGCAGCCAAACGGACGTCATGAACACTGAAGCTTTCTTT. Its protein is CASSQTDVMNTEAFF.

In this sample, this clonotype turned up a few times. The chain uses TRBV30 and TRBJ2-7; 8 bases match TRBD2. The CDR3 loop spans 14 amino acids. Germline CDR1 GTSNPN, CDR2 SVGIG (reference sequence). Trimming at V came to 3 bases and at J to 4 bases, leaving 8 bases not matched to a gene. The DNA of the CDR3 is TGTGCCTGGAGCGTAGGAGCGGGAGATTACGAGCAGTACTTC. Protein: CAWSVGAGDYEQYF. The entire variable domain, with the rest obtained from reference TRBV30 and TRBJ2-7, is as follows: SQTIHQWPATLVQPVGSPLSLECTVEGTSNPNLYWYRQAAGRGLQLLFYSVGIGQISSEVPQNLSASRPQDRQFILSSKKLLLSDSGFYLCAWSVGAGDYEQYFGPGTRLTVT.

This clonotype showed up many times. V and J are TRBV3-1 and TRBJ2-1; 7 nucleotides line up with TRBD2. The germline CDR1 and CDR2 sequences are LGHDT and YNNKEL (reference sequence). There are 16 residues in the CDR3. J gave up 0 bases and V 0 bases, and 2 bases lay outside the gene matches. The CDR3 DNA is TGTGCCAGCAGCCAAGATTGGACTAGCTCCTACAATGAGCAGTTCTTC. Translated: CASSQDWTSSYNEQFF.

The V call is TRBV6-1, the J call TRBJ2-5, with D possibly matching TRBD2 (6 bases). The CDR3 contains 15 residues. V lost 7 bases and J 1 base, leaving 16 bases between the germline ends. In germline, CDR1 is MNHNS, CDR2 SASEGT. CDR3 amino acids: CASTTTGGAQETQYF. In DNA, the CDR3 is TGTGCCAGCACCACCACCGGGGGAGCCCAAGAGACCCAGTACTTC.

This clonotype was seen a handful of times. The chain joins TRBV29-1 to TRBJ2-3; the match to TRBD2 covers 13 bases. The CDR3 sequence is 18 residues long. J lost 1 base, V lost 3 bases, and 10 bases had no gene match. CDR1 SQVTM and CDR2 ANQGSEA come from the germline V gene. CDR3 residues: CSVEGLAGREWGTDTQYF. CDR3 nucleotides: TGCAGCGTTGAGGGACTAGCGGGACGGGAGTGGGGCACAGATACGCAGTATTTT.

J is TRBJ2-3 and V is TRBV12-3 or TRBV12-4; 7 bases are a match to TRBD2. V shed 6 bases and J 14 bases; nucleotides not matched to a gene: 17. The CDR3 spans 14 residues. The CDR3 loop is CASSLDRGRARGYF. The CDR3 nucleotides are TGTGCCAGCAGCCTTGATAGAGGGAGGGCCCGGGGGTATTTT.

The chain employs TRBV7-8 and TRBJ2-7; unclear D gene. CDR1 SGHVS and CDR2 FQNEAQ come from the germline V gene. Trimming stripped 8 bases from V and 3 bases from J, with 20 bases between. This CDR3 has 15 residues. In DNA, the CDR3 is TGTGCCAGCTGGAAGCAGGCTTACACTAACTACGAGCAGTACTTC. This codes for CASWKQAYTNYEQYF. Drawing the rest from reference TRBV7-8 and TRBJ2-7, the complete variable domain is GAGVSQSPRYKVAKRGQDVALRCDPISGHVSLFWYQQALGQGPEFLTYFQNEAQLDKSGLPSDRFFAERPEGSVSTLKIQRTQQEDSAVYLCASWKQAYTNYEQYFGPGTRLTVT.

This clonotype showed up just a few times. The V and J genes are TRBV10-3 and TRBJ1-5; no firm D call. CDR1 is ENHRY, CDR2 SYGVKD, per germline. This CDR3 region has 16 residues. V was cut by 6 bases and J by 5 bases, with 20 bases left in between. The CDR3 loop reads CAISDQAGPLDQPQHF. CDR3 bases: TGTGCCATCAGCGACCAAGCCGGGCCATTGGATCAGCCCCAGCATTTT.

This clonotype was counted at least ten times. This chain connects TRBV15 to TRBJ1-2; D is unresolved. This CDR3 contains 12 residues. Trimming stripped 3 bases from V and 12 bases from J, with 14 bases between. Germline V lookup: CDR1 LNHNV, CDR2 YYDKDF (reference sequence). Here the CDR3 reads CATSSGGLGNTF. The CDR3 DNA reads TGTGCCACCAGCAGCGGTGGCCTCGGTAACACCTTC.

This clonotype has more than one count but fewer than ten. This may be a read error: a much more frequent sequence differs by one nucleotide. V and J are TRBV12-3 or TRBV12-4 and TRBJ2-1; 10 bases match TRBD2. The CDR3 spans 16 residues. After removal of 4 bases from V and 0 bases from J, the junction contained 3 bases not matched to a gene. CDR3 nucleotide sequence: TGTGCCAGCAGTTCGGCTAGCGGGAGCTCCTACAATGAGCAGTTCTTC. It translates to CASSSASGSSYNEQFF.

V and J are TRBV4-1 and TRBJ2-3; 9 nucleotides align to TRBD1. After removal of 1 base from V and 5 bases from J, the junction contained 7 bases not matched to a gene. The germline V gene encodes CDR1 MGHRA and CDR2 YSYEKL. The CDR3 length is 16 residues. The CDR3 reads CASSQVLTGGGDTQYF. DNA of the CDR3: TGCGCCAGCAGCCAAGTCCTGACAGGGGGGGGAGATACGCAGTATTTT.

There are a few counts of this clonotype. CDR3 coding DNA: TGTGCCAGCAGTGAAGGACAGGGGGCCACTGAAGCTTTCTTT. Residues: CASSEGQGATEAFF. The chain joins TRBV25-1 to TRBJ1-1; 11 bases map to TRBD1. V was clipped by 2 bases and J by 4 bases; unmatched bases: 0. There are 14 residues in the CDR3. The germline V gene encodes CDR1 MGHDK and CDR2 SYGVNS.

This sequence joins TRBV12-3 or TRBV12-4 and TRBJ1-1; D is perhaps TRBD1 (5 bases). Trimming cost V 5 bases and J 1 base, with 14 bases left between them. There are 15 residues in the CDR3. The CDR3 sequence: CASSRGDLRNTEAFF. DNA for the CDR3: TGTGCCAGCAGTCGGGGGGACCTCAGGAACACTGAAGCTTTCTTT.

The chain combines TRBV5-1 with TRBJ1-1, with no clear D. Per germline, CDR1 SGHRS and CDR2 YFSETQ. Trimming took off 4 bases at V and 1 base at J, with 8 bases between the two ends. The CDR3 runs 13 residues. CDR3 DNA sequence: TGCGCCAGCAGCGGGCCGGAGAACACTGAAGCTTTCTTT. Amino acid sequence: CASSGPENTEAFF.

This clonotype was detected a few times. V usage is TRBV29-1 and J usage is TRBJ2-7, with 9 nucleotides matching TRBD1. Losses at the gene ends were 4 bases for V and 5 bases for J; bases not matched to a gene: 6. CDR1 SQVTM and CDR2 ANQGSEA come from the germline V gene. The CDR3 covers 13 residues. The chain's CDR3 is CSVGDRDRHEQYF. The CDR3 DNA reads as TGCAGCGTTGGGGACAGGGACAGACACGAGCAGTACTTC.

Note on this clonotype: Since no conserved phenylalanine or tryptophan closes the CDR3, a read error is the likely cause. This rearrangement joins TRBV7-2 to TRBJ2-5, with D perhaps matching TRBD1 or TRBD2 (5 bases each). Trimming took 5 bases from V and 2 from J, leaving 12 bases between them. Germline assignment: CDR1 SGHTA and CDR2 FQGNSA. This CDR3 contains 14 residues. Here the CDR3 DNA reads TGTGCCAGCAGCGGGGTGGGACGGCAAGAGACCCAGTACTTG. As protein: CASSGVGRQETQYL.

This sequence joins TRBV5-1 and TRBJ1-1; TRBD1 is a possible D gene (5 bases). The CDR3 runs 14 residues. The germline CDR1 and CDR2 sequences are SGHRS and YFSETQ. Trimming left V 0 bases short and J 7 bases short, with 13 bases between. In nucleotides, the CDR3 is TGCGCCAGCAGCTTGGTTCAGGGCGCAGGTGAAGCTTTCTTT. It codes for CASSLVQGAGEAFF.

This clonotype was detected only a few times. The chain has TRBV2 and TRBJ2-1; perhaps TRBD2 as D (6 bases). The CDR3 sequence is 13 residues long. CDR1 is SNHLY and CDR2 is FYNNEI in the germline V gene. V was pared by 4 bases and J by 4 bases, with 8 bases between. In nucleotides, the CDR3 is TGTGCCAGCAGTGTAGCGGCGTACAATGAGCAGTTCTTC. Protein: CASSVAAYNEQFF.